This entry is about one TCR beta chain. Original analysis: The authors estimated nucleated cell counts from reference gene primer amplification. TCRdb keeps only in-frame clones here, not all; method: immunoSEQ multiplex PCR. The V and J calls and clone size come from that table; D and trimming were worked out from the DNA. The data hold about 180,000 clones, with over 75% observed a single time. These data belong to a study of blood T cell repertoires in COVID-19. The wider study: Both acute and convalescent COVID-19 samples were obtained from the United States, Italy and Spain. T cells, B-cell-depleted T cells, or PBMCs supplied cDNA or gDNA.

The CDR3 consists of 13 residues. The ends lost 5 bases at V and 3 bases at J; junction bases unmatched: 4. The clonotype originates from a man aged 55 to 69 with acute or convalescent COVID-19. The V call is TRBV12-3 or TRBV12-4, the J call TRBJ2-7; 7 nucleotides match TRBD2. Sequencing used peripheral blood. Here the CDR3 reads CASSPSGHYEQYF. In nucleotides, the CDR3 is TGTGCCAGCAGTCCTAGCGGCCACTACGAGCAGTACTTC.